Listed below are T cell receptor beta chains from one sample, sequenced in a study of HIV-infected patients and healthy controls. In TCRdb, the 5' RACE reads were re-called with MiXCR into one record per CDR3 protein. The profile shows approximately 8,700 distinct CDR3 sequences, 7.3% of them singletons. Sequenced material: blood, taken before antiretroviral therapy. These receptors originate from an adult with HIV infection. The CDR3 runs from the conserved cysteine through the conserved F or W.

V gene: TRBV12-3/TRBV12-4; J gene: TRBJ1-3; CDR3 protein: CASSRMGRGNTIYF
V gene: TRBV3-1; J gene: TRBJ2-4; CDR3 protein: CASSQPAGALNIQYF
V gene: TRBV12-3/TRBV12-4; J gene: TRBJ1-5; CDR3 protein: CASGRSQPQHF
V gene: TRBV5-6; J gene: TRBJ2-1; CDR3 protein: CASSPTGRNEQFF
V gene: TRBV5-1; J gene: TRBJ1-6; CDR3 protein: CASSFDRSSYNSPLHF
V gene: TRBV6-6; J gene: TRBJ2-3; CDR3 protein: CASTYSGFWSDTQYF
V gene: TRBV12-3/TRBV12-4; J gene: TRBJ1-3; CDR3 protein: CASIPRRSPGNTIYF
V gene: TRBV5-6; J gene: TRBJ1-6; CDR3 protein: CASSLQGDPLHF
V gene: TRBV7-2; J gene: TRBJ1-1; CDR3 protein: CASSLDRVATEAFF
V gene: TRBV6-5; J gene: TRBJ2-3; CDR3 protein: CASRVRRADTQYF
V gene: TRBV6-5; J gene: TRBJ1-1; CDR3 protein: CASSWNLVNTEAFF
V gene: TRBV27; J gene: TRBJ1-6; CDR3 protein: CASSLNSSPLHF
V gene: TRBV7-3; J gene: TRBJ2-1; CDR3 protein: CASSLGTAPGYNEQFF
V gene: TRBV7-3; J gene: TRBJ1-2; CDR3 protein: CASSLRGGGTSQGYTF
V gene: TRBV20-1; J gene: TRBJ2-7; CDR3 protein: CSVLTWGDYEQYF
V gene: TRBV19; J gene: TRBJ2-7; CDR3 protein: CASRRAGEQYF
V gene: TRBV20-1; J gene: TRBJ1-2; CDR3 protein: CSASPGANYGYTF
V gene: TRBV6-2/TRBV6-3; J gene: TRBJ2-2; CDR3 protein: CASSPESLPGELFF
V gene: TRBV27; J gene: TRBJ2-7; CDR3 protein: CASSALLPYTYEQYF
V gene: TRBV5-1; J gene: TRBJ2-7; CDR3 protein: CASSFSTGFSYEQYF
V gene: TRBV11-1; J gene: TRBJ1-1; CDR3 protein: CASSPEGVHTEAFF
V gene: TRBV28; J gene: TRBJ1-2; CDR3 protein: CASSFGSYGYTF
V gene: TRBV30; J gene: TRBJ2-1; CDR3 protein: CAWSRQGESEQFF
V gene: TRBV6-5; J gene: TRBJ2-1; CDR3 protein: CASSLGLYNEQFF
V gene: TRBV13; J gene: TRBJ2-1; CDR3 protein: CASTPGTGGYNEQFF
V gene: TRBV2; J gene: TRBJ2-3; CDR3 protein: CASSQECGDTQYF